The next 30 T cell receptor beta chains were all read from a single sample in a study of beta chain features in type 1 diabetes. Sequencing targeted expressed TCRB transcripts, as all isolated RNA had been reverse transcribed. Profiling relied on immunoSEQ multiplex PCR, and the TCRdb table lists in-frame clones only, not all of them. The repertoire includes hundreds of thousands of clones, roughly 12% of them detected once, and around 0.02% sits in the top ten. The source material was naive CD4+ T cells from blood. These receptors were collected from a young man in good health.

This clone was counted a few times. V is TRBV28 and J is TRBJ2-5, with D hard to call. The CDR3 extends over 12 amino acids. Germline V CDR1 and CDR2: MDHEN, SYDVKM. V shed 3 bases and J shed 4 bases, with 6 bases lying between them. The CDR3 sequence: CASSFGGETQYF. DNA for the CDR3: TGTGCCAGCAGTTTTGGCGGAGAGACCCAGTACTTC.

This clone was detected a few times. The CDR3 loop is CAWSVGLAVKETQYF. CDR3 coding DNA: TGTGCCTGGAGTGTAGGGCTAGCGGTTAAAGAGACCCAGTACTTC. The chain is built from TRBV30 and TRBJ2-5; 7 bases are shared with TRBD2. CDR3 size: 15 residues. V was pared by 0 bases and J by 3 bases, with 7 bases of the junction left unmatched. Germline CDR1 and CDR2: GTSNPN and SVGIG (reference sequence).

This chain connects TRBV9 to TRBJ1-6, with unresolved D. The length of the CDR3 is 14 residues. Germline values: CDR1 SGDLS, CDR2 YYNGEE. Trimming cost V 0 bases and J 10 bases, with 11 bases left between them. This CDR3 reads CASSVGQVGSPLHF. CDR3 in DNA: TGTGCCAGCAGCGTAGGCCAGGTTGGGTCACCCCTCCACTTT.

The chain couples TRBV14 to TRBJ2-5; TRBD2 matches at 7 bases. CDR1 and CDR2 (germline): SGHDN, FVKESK. The CDR3 contains 14 residues. V dropped 4 bases and J dropped 5; count of bases not matched to a gene: 7. CDR3 DNA: TGTGCCAGCAGCCGCCGGGACTATTGGGAGACCCAGTACTTC. Its protein product is CASSRRDYWETQYF.

This clone was seen more than once but under ten times. This rearrangement joins TRBV18 to TRBJ2-1, with 8 bases identical to TRBD2. V lost 3 bases to trimming and J lost 7 bases; unmatched junction nucleotides: 5. CDR3 length: 14 amino acids. Germline V gives CDR1 KGHSH, CDR2 LQKENI. CDR3 protein: CASSPGGGQNEQFF. DNA for the CDR3: TGTGCCAGCTCACCGGGCGGGGGGCAAAATGAGCAGTTCTTC.

The genes are TRBV18 and TRBJ2-1, with 11 bases identical to TRBD2. The CDR3 sequence is 15 residues long. V was clipped by 0 bases and J by 9 bases; unmatched bases: 4. The germline CDR1 and CDR2 sequences are KGHSH and LQKENI. The CDR3 loop reads CASSPPSGGVSEQFF. DNA for the CDR3: TGTGCCAGCTCACCACCTAGCGGGGGGGTTAGTGAGCAGTTCTTC.

This clone was seen more than once but under ten times. The chain joins TRBV18 to TRBJ1-1; the D is unclear. In germline, CDR1 is KGHSH, CDR2 LQKENI. The CDR3 has 15 amino acids. Trimming pared 2 bases from V and 3 bases from J, leaving 13 bases between. CDR3 loop: CASSPSFNADTEAFF. The CDR3 region has the DNA TGTGCCAGCTCACCATCGTTCAATGCAGACACTGAAGCTTTCTTT.

This clone turned up a few times. The rearrangement links TRBV19 to TRBJ2-4; D perhaps matches TRBD2 (5 bases). Germline CDR1 is LNHDA and CDR2 is SQIVND (reference sequence). V was cut by 3 bases and J by 10 bases, with 22 bases left in between. CDR3 size: 16 residues. CDR3 bases: TGTGCCAGTAGTATTTTGCGTCCGACGGCGCGGGTTATTCAGTACTTC. This translates into CASSILRPTARVIQYF.

In this sample, this clone turned up a few times. The rearrangement links TRBV25-1 to TRBJ1-1; D perhaps matches TRBD1 (6 bases). V gave up 3 bases and J gave up 13 bases, with 12 bases separating them. The CDR3 extends over 11 amino acids. Germline CDR1 MGHDK, CDR2 SYGVNS. The CDR3 sequence is CASSDTGNGFF. CDR3 DNA sequence: TGTGCCAGCAGTGACACAGGGAATGGTTTCTTT.

The chain employs TRBV7-8 and TRBJ2-7; TRBD1 is a possible D gene (5 bases). Germline V lookup: CDR1 SGHVS, CDR2 FQNEAQ. The V gene lost 2 bases and the J gene lost 3 bases, with 14 bases spanning the gap. This CDR3 region has 15 residues. The CDR3 DNA sequence: TGTGCCAGCAGCTTATCTAGGGGCCCTCTCTACGAGCAGTACTTC. Translating gives CASSLSRGPLYEQYF.

In this sample, this clone turned up a few times. J is TRBJ2-3 and V is TRBV29-1; 11 bases fit TRBD1. V gave up 3 bases and J gave up 3 bases; unmatched junction bases: 8. Germline-derived CDR1 and CDR2 are SQVTM and ANQGSEA. The CDR3 totals 16 residues. The chain's CDR3 is CSVDPRTGGLTDTQYF. DNA of the CDR3: TGCAGCGTTGATCCGCGGACAGGGGGCCTGACAGATACGCAGTATTTT.

V usage is TRBV4-3 and J usage is TRBJ2-3; D not certain. Germline loops: CDR1 LGHNA, CDR2 YSLEER. V lost 0 bases and J lost 11, with 12 bases in between. The length of the CDR3 is 13 residues. CDR3 nucleotides: TGCGCCAGCAGCCAAGAGGGTGCGGCTGGGCAGTATTTT. This sequence encodes CASSQEGAAGQYF.

This clone has a handful of counts. The CDR3 loop reads CASSSTRYEQYF. The CDR3 nucleotides are TGTGCCAGCAGCTCTACTCGCTACGAGCAGTACTTC. The chain employs TRBV28 and TRBJ2-7; unclear D gene. V was clipped by 6 bases and J by 3 bases, with 9 bases between them. This CDR3 comprises 12 residues. The V gene's germline CDR1 is MDHEN and CDR2 SYDVKM. Combining the CDR3 with reference TRBV28 and TRBJ2-7 gives the whole variable domain DVKVTQSSRYLVKRTGEKVFLECVQDMDHENMFWYRQDPGLGLRLIYFSYDVKMKEKGDIPEGYSVSREKKERFSLILESASTNQTSMYLCASSSTRYEQYFGPGTRLTVT.

This clone came up a few times. The CDR3 sequence: CASSSGQGEQPQHF. In nucleotides, the CDR3 is TGTGCCAGCAGCTCGGGACAGGGAGAACAGCCCCAGCATTTT. The J gene is TRBJ1-5, the V gene TRBV7-9, with 9 bases lining up with TRBD1. Per the germline V gene, CDR1 is SEHNR and CDR2 is FQNEAQ (reference sequence). Trimming at V came to 4 bases and at J to 7 bases, leaving 5 bases not matched to a gene. This CDR3 spans 14 amino acids.

Only a few counts were recorded for this clone. This chain links TRBV5-1 with TRBJ1-2, with a tentative D call TRBD1 (6 bases). From germline, CDR1 is SGHRS and CDR2 YFSETQ. V was cut by 0 bases and J by 7 bases, with 10 bases left in between. The CDR3 sequence is 13 residues long. The CDR3 DNA sequence: TGCGCCAGCAGCTTGGAACAGGGAACTGGCTACACCTTC. Translated, it gives CASSLEQGTGYTF.

J is TRBJ2-3 and V is TRBV27; TRBD1 agrees at 7 bases. V lost 0 bases and J lost 4; bases outside the gene matches: 7. This CDR3 has 16 residues. CDR1 and CDR2 (germline): MNHEY, SMNVEV (reference sequence). The CDR3 nucleotides are TGTGCCAGCAGTTTATCACGGAGACAGGGCGCAGATACGCAGTATTTT. Amino acid sequence: CASSLSRRQGADTQYF.

A few counts support this clone. The gene calls are TRBV28 and TRBJ1-4, with D tentatively TRBD1 (5 bases). Germline-derived CDR1 and CDR2 are MDHEN and SYDVKM. The V end lost 8 bases, the J end lost 2 bases, and 9 bases lay between the germline ends. The CDR3 consists of 13 residues. The CDR3 DNA is TGTGCCAGCGACCCAGGGACTAATGAAAAACTGTTTTTT. It is translated as CASDPGTNEKLFF.

This clone occurred a few times. This chain joins TRBV18 and TRBJ1-1; no firm D call. CDR1 KGHSH and CDR2 LQKENI come from the germline V gene. CDR3 length: 15 residues. Trimming took off 6 bases at V and 4 bases at J, with 18 bases between the two ends. Written as DNA, the CDR3 is TGTGCCAGCTCCCCAACATTTTCAGGAGGCACTGAAGCTTTCTTT. Protein product: CASSPTFSGGTEAFF.

This clone was detected only a few times. This rearrangement joins TRBV4-1 to TRBJ2-7; no definite D call. Germline lookup yields CDR1 MGHRA and CDR2 YSYEKL. The CDR3 covers 14 residues. V lost 0 bases and J lost 3, with 9 bases in between. For the CDR3, the DNA is TGCGCCAGCAGCCAAGAGCCTATCTACTACGAGCAGTACTTC. Protein product: CASSQEPIYYEQYF.

V gene TRBV11-3 combines with J gene TRBJ2-3; possibly TRBD1 for D (5 bases). Between the trimmed V and J ends, which lost 4 bases and 4 bases, there was a span of 12 bases. The CDR3 extends over 14 amino acids. Germline CDR1 and CDR2: SGHNT and YENEEA. CDR3 sequence reads: CASSSHQGPDTQYF. The CDR3 coding sequence is TGTGCCAGCAGCTCCCATCAGGGCCCAGATACGCAGTATTTT.

This clone occurred a few times. The chain links TRBV9 to TRBJ1-2; weak D call: TRBD1 (6 bases). From germline, CDR1 is SGDLS and CDR2 YYNGEE. V lost 4 bases, J lost 8 bases, and 18 bases lay in between. CDR3 size: 14 residues. CDR3 sequence: CASSIQTGLQGYTF. CDR3 DNA: TGTGCCAGCAGCATACAAACAGGGCTGCAGGGCTACACCTTC.

The chain joins TRBV6-5 to TRBJ2-7; no firm D call. Between the trimmed V and J ends, which lost 8 bases and 2 bases, there was a span of 13 bases. The CDR3 is 13 residues long. The germline gives CDR1 MNHEY, CDR2 SVGAGI. The CDR3 sequence is CASSRSATYEQYF. The CDR3 DNA reads TGTGCCAGCTCGCGGTCCGCTACCTACGAGCAGTACTTC.

This chain joins TRBV12-5 and TRBJ2-2; D perhaps matches TRBD2 (5 bases). CDR3 length: 13 residues. V shed 2 bases and J shed 6 bases, with 7 bases lying between them. In germline, CDR1 is LGHNT, CDR2 FRNRAP. CDR3 in DNA: TGTGCTAGTGGTTTGAAGGAGGCCGGGGAGCTGTTTTTT. Protein: CASGLKEAGELFF. Full variable domain (missing parts from reference TRBV12-5 and TRBJ2-2): DARVTQTPRHKVTEMGQEVTMRCQPILGHNTVFWYRQTMMQGLELLAYFRNRAPLDDSGMPKDRFSAEMPDATLATLKIQPSEPRDSAVYFCASGLKEAGELFFGEGSRLTVL.

The V and J genes are TRBV19 and TRBJ2-1; TRBD2 aligns across 12 bases. J lost 7 bases, V lost 7 bases, and 5 bases had no gene match. The CDR3 covers 14 residues. Germline V lookup: CDR1 LNHDA, CDR2 SQIVND (reference sequence). This CDR3 is CASKVTSGRNEQFF. DNA for the CDR3: TGTGCCAGTAAGGTGACTAGCGGGAGAAATGAGCAGTTCTTC. Full variable domain (outside the CDR3, taken from reference TRBV19 and TRBJ2-1): DGGITQSPKYLFRKEGQNVTLSCEQNLNHDAMYWYRQDPGQGLRLIYYSQIVNDFQKGDIAEGYSVSREKKESFPLTVTSAQKNPTAFYLCASKVTSGRNEQFFGPGTRLTVL.

This clone has just a few counts. CDR3 residues: CASSQGTGTTNEKLFF. CDR3 in DNA: TGCGCCAGCAGCCAAGGAACAGGCACAACTAATGAAAAACTGTTTTTT. The chain carries TRBV4-3 and TRBJ1-4, with TRBD1 as a possible D gene (5 bases). CDR1 and CDR2 (germline): LGHNA, YSLEER. V gave up 1 base and J gave up 0 bases, with 9 bases separating them. CDR3 length equals 16 residues.

This clone was detected a few times. V and J are TRBV4-3 and TRBJ2-1, with 7 bases fitting TRBD2. Germline V gene sequence: CDR1 LGHNA, CDR2 YSLEER. After removal of 4 bases from V and 4 bases from J, the junction contained 7 bases not matched to a gene. This CDR3 has 15 residues. CDR3 DNA: TGCGCCAGCAGCCCGAGCCCGGGGGGATACAATGAGCAGTTCTTC. Protein sequence: CASSPSPGGYNEQFF.

The genes are TRBV28 and TRBJ2-6, with D uncertain. Germline V CDR1 and CDR2: MDHEN, SYDVKM. CDR3 size: 15 residues. Trimming pared 7 bases from V and 0 bases from J, leaving 10 bases between. In DNA, the CDR3 is TGTGCCAGCATTAACAGCCACTCTGGGGCCAACGTCCTGACTTTC. Encoded protein: CASINSHSGANVLTF.

This clone was recorded a few times. This sequence joins TRBV5-4 and TRBJ2-7; 14 nucleotides agree with TRBD2. CDR1 and CDR2 (germline): SGHNT, YYREEE (reference sequence). After removal of 4 bases from V and 1 base from J, the junction contained 4 bases not matched to a gene. CDR3 size: 16 residues. Here the CDR3 reads CASSGGTSGGSYEQYF. The DNA for the CDR3 is TGTGCCAGCAGCGGGGGGACTAGCGGGGGATCCTACGAGCAGTACTTC.

This chain uses TRBV30 with TRBJ1-2, with 9 nucleotides matching TRBD1. V lost 2 bases, J lost 7 bases, and 8 bases stayed unmatched. CDR3 length: 14 amino acids. CDR1 GTSNPN and CDR2 SVGIG come from the germline V gene (reference sequence). CDR3 region: CAWSRPGTGFGYTF. The CDR3, as DNA: TGTGCCTGGAGTCGCCCCGGGACAGGGTTTGGCTACACCTTC.

The genes are TRBV2 and TRBJ2-7; 8 bases are a match to TRBD2. This CDR3 has 14 amino acids. Trimming removed 5 bases from V and 0 bases from J; junction bases left unmatched: 3. Germline loops: CDR1 SNHLY, CDR2 FYNNEI. CDR3 in DNA: TGTGCCAGCAGTAGCGGGAGACGCTCCTACGAGCAGTACTTC. Translation gives CASSSGRRSYEQYF.